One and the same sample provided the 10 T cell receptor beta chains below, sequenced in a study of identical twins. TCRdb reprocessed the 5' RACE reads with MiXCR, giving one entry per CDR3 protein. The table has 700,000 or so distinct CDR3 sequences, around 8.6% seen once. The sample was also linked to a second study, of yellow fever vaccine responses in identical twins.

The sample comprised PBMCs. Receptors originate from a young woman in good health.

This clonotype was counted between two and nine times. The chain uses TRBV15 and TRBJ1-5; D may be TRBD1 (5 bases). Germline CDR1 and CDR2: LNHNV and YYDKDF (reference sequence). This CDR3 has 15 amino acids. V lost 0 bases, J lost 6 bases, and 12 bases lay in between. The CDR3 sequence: CATSRDIQQGQPQHF. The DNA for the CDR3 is TGTGCCACCAGCAGAGATATTCAGCAGGGTCAGCCCCAGCATTTT. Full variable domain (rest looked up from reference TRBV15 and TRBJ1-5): DAMVIQNPRYQVTQFGKPVTLSCSQTLNHNVMYWYQQKSSQAPKLLFHYYDKDFNNEADTPDNFQSRRPNTSFCFLDIRSPGLGDTAMYLCATSRDIQQGQPQHFGDGTRLSIL.

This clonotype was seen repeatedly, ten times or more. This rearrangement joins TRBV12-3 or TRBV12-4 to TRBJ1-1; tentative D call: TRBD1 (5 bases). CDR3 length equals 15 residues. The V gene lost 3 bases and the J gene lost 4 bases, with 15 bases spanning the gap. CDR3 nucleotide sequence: TGTGCCAGCAGTTTTAGATTCAGGGAGGTCACTGAAGCTTTCTTT. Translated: CASSFRFREVTEAFF.

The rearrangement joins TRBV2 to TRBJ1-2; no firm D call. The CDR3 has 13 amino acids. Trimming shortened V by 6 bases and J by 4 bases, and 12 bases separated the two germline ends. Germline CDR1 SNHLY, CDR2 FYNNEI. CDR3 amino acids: CASSNTGPYGYTF. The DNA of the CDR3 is TGTGCCAGCAGCAACACGGGCCCCTATGGCTACACCTTC.

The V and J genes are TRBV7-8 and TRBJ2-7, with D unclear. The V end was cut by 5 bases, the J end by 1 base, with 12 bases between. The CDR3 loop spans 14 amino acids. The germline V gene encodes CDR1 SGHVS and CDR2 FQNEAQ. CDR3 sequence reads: CASSPYPESYEQYF. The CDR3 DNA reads TGTGCCAGCAGCCCCTACCCTGAGTCCTACGAGCAGTACTTC.

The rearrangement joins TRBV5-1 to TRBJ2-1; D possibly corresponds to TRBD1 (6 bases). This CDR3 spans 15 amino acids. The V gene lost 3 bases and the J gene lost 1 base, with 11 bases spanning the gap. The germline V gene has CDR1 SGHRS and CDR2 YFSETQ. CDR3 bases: TGCGCCAGCAGCTCAGGGGTAGTGTCCTACAATGAGCAGTTCTTC. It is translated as CASSSGVVSYNEQFF.

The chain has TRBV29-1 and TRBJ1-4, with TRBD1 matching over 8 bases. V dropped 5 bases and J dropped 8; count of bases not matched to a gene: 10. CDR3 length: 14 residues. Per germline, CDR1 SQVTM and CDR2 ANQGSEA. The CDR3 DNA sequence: TGCAGCGTTCGACAGGGGAGTCCAAAAGAAAAACTGTTTTTT. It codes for CSVRQGSPKEKLFF.

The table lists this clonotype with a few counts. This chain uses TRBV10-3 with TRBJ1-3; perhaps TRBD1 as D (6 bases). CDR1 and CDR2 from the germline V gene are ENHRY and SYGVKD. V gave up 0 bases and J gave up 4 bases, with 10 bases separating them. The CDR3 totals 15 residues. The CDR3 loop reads CAISESGGSGNTIYF. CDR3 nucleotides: TGTGCCATCAGTGAGTCGGGGGGCTCAGGAAACACCATATATTTT.

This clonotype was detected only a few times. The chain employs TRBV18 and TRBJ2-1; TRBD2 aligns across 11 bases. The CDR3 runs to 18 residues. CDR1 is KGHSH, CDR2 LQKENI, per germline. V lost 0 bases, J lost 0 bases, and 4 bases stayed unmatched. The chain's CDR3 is CASSPPVTSGSSYNEQFF. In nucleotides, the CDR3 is TGTGCCAGCTCACCACCGGTCACTAGCGGGAGCTCCTACAATGAGCAGTTCTTC.

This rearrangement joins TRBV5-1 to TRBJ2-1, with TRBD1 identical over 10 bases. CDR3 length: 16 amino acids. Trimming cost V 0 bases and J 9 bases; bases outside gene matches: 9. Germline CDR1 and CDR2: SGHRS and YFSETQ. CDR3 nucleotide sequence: TGCGCCAGCAGCTTGGGAGCGACAGGGGGCTTTGTTGAGCAGTTCTTC. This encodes CASSLGATGGFVEQFF.

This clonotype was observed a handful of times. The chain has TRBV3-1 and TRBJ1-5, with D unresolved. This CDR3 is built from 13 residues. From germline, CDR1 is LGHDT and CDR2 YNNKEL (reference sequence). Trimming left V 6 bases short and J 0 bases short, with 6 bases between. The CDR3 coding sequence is TGTGCCAGCAGTGCAGATAGCAATCAGCCCCAGCATTTT. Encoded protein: CASSADSNQPQHF.